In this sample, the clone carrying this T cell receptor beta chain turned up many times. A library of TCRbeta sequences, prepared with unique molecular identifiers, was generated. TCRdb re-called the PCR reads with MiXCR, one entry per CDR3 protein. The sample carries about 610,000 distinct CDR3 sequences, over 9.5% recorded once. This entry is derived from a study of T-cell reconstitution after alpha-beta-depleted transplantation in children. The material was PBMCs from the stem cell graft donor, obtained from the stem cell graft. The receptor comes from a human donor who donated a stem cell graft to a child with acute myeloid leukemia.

CDR3 sequence (DNA): TGTGCCAGCAGCCAGGGACTAGCGGACTTTATGATGGAGTTCTTC. It specifies CASSQGLADFMMEFF. The rearrangement links TRBV7-9 to TRBJ2-1, with TRBD2 matching 11 bases. Germline values: CDR1 SEHNR, CDR2 FQNEAQ (reference sequence). V shed 5 bases, J shed 14 bases, and the junction held 14 bases outside the gene matches. The CDR3 sequence is 15 residues long.